This TCR beta chain was retrieved from a study of blood T cell repertoires in COVID-19. About the study: The United States, Italy and Spain provided the acute and convalescent COVID-19 samples. PBMCs, B-cell-depleted T cells, or T cells were the source of the cDNA or gDNA that made up the material.

In the study's own analysis: Amplification of reference gene primers provided the estimated nucleated cell counts. Profiling relied on immunoSEQ multiplex PCR, and the TCRdb table lists in-frame clones only, not all of them. The DNA was the basis for D and trimming; V, J and clone size are from that table. Of about half a million clones listed, over 75% are singletons. This TCR derives from a human donor in a cohort sampled during active COVID-19. Source material: peripheral blood.

The CDR3 loop is CASRARTRPRYTF. The CDR3 DNA follows: TGTGCCAGCAGGGCCAGGACAAGGCCCCGCTACACCTTC. The chain is built from TRBV6-5 and TRBJ1-2, with D perhaps matching TRBD1 (5 bases). V lost 6 bases and J 9 bases, leaving 17 bases between the germline ends. The CDR3 loop spans 13 amino acids. Germline V gene sequence: CDR1 MNHEY, CDR2 SVGAGI.